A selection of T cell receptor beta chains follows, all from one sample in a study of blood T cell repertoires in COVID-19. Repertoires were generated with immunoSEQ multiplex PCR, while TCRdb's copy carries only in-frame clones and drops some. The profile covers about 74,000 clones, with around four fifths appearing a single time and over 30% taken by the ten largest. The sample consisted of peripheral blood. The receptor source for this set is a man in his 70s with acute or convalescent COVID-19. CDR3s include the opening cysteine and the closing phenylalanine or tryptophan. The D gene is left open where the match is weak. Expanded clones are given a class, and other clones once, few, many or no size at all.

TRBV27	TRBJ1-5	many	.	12	CATGEVGQPQHF	TGTGCCACCGGGGAGGTCGGGCAGCCCCAGCATTTT
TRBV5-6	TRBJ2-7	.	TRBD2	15	CASSSGLAGTYEQYF	TGTGCCAGCAGCTCGGGACTAGCGGGGACCTACGAGCAGTACTTC
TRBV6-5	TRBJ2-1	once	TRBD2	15	CASRRAGTSYNEQFF	TGTGCCAGCAGGAGAGCGGGAACCTCCTACAATGAGCAGTTCTTC
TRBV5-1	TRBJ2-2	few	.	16	CASSLVKWQITGELFF	TGCGCCAGCAGCTTGGTTAAGTGGCAGATCACCGGGGAGCTGTTTTTT
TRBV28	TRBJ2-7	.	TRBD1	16	CASSSPPGTGSYEQYF	TGTGCCAGCAGTTCTCCTCCCGGGACAGGGTCATACGAGCAGTACTTC
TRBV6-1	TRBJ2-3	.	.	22	CASSEIPEGGTGGWFGTDTQYF	TGTGCCAGCAGTGAAATACCCGAAGGGGGAACGGGGGGCTGGTTTGGCACAGATACGCAGTATTTT
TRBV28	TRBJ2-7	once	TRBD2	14	CASSSSGVSYEQYF	TGTGCCAGCAGTTCTAGCGGGGTCTCCTACGAGCAGTACTTC
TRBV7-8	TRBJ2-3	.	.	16	CASSLDQALGTDTQYF	TGTGCCAGCAGCTTAGATCAAGCCCTCGGGACAGATACGCAGTATTTT
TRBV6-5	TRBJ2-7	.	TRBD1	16	CASSYPRDRRYYEQYF	TGTGCCAGCAGTTACCCCCGGGACAGGAGATACTACGAGCAGTACTTC
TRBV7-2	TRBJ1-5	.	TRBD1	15	CASSLDRTGSQPQHF	TGTGCCAGCAGCTTAGACCGGACAGGCAGTCAGCCCCAGCATTTT
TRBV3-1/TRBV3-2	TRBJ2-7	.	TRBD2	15	CASSQGQGLPYEQYF	TGTGCCAGCAGCCAAGGTCAGGGACTACCCTACGAGCAGTACTTC
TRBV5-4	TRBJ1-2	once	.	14	CASSPLIGSYGYTF	TGTGCCAGCAGCCCTTTGATAGGGAGCTATGGCTACACCTTC
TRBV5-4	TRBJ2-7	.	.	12	CASSSSSYEQYF	TGTGCCAGCAGCTCGAGCTCCTACGAGCAGTACTTC
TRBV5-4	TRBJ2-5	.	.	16	CASSLSFWGPQETQYF	TGTGCCAGCAGCTTGAGCTTTTGGGGGCCCCAAGAGACCCAGTACTTC
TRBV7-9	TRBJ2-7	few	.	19	CASSLSDGAGENIGHEQYF	TGTGCCAGCAGCTTATCCGACGGGGCAGGGGAGAATATAGGCCACGAGCAGTACTTC
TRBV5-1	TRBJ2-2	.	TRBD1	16	CASVPTGTGLSGELFF	TGCGCCAGCGTTCCAACCGGGACAGGGTTGTCCGGGGAGCTGTTTTTT
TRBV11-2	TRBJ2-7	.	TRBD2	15	CASSLKTAGDPEQYF	TGTGCCAGCAGCTTAAAGACGGCGGGAGACCCCGAGCAGTACTTC
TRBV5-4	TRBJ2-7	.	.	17	CASSSRPKRAGSYEQYF	TGTGCCAGCAGCTCCCGGCCAAAGAGGGCGGGATCCTACGAGCAGTACTTC
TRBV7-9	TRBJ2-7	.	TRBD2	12	CASSPGGFEQYF	TGTGCCAGCAGCCCGGGGGGTTTCGAGCAGTACTTC
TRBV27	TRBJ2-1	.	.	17	CASSETGWGKPYNEQFF	TGTGCCAGCAGTGAAACAGGGTGGGGGAAACCCTACAATGAGCAGTTCTTC
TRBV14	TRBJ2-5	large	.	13	CASGETRAETQYF	TGTGCCAGCGGCGAAACTAGGGCGGAGACCCAGTACTTC
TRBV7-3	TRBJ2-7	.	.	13	CASSLSPGDEQYF	TGTGCCAGCAGCTTGTCCCCAGGCGACGAGCAGTACTTC
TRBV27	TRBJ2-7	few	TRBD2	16	CASTGRRETGSYEQYF	TGTGCCAGCACCGGTCGGCGGGAGACCGGGTCCTACGAGCAGTACTTC
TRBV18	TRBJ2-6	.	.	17	CASSPSGQSPGANVLTF	TGTGCCAGCTCACCATCGGGACAATCCCCTGGGGCCAACGTCCTGACTTTC
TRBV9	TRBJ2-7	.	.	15	CASSVAALSSYEQYF	TGTGCCAGCAGCGTGGCGGCACTGAGCTCCTACGAGCAGTACTTC
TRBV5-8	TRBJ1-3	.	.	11	CASSSRWTAYF	TGTGCCAGCAGCTCCCGGTGGACAGCTTATTTT
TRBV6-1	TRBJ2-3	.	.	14	CASSEANSADTQYF	TGTGCCAGCAGTGAAGCTAATTCTGCAGATACGCAGTATTTT
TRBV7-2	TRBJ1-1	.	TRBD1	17	CASSFIGTGGLNTEAFF	TGTGCCAGCAGCTTCATCGGGACAGGGGGGTTGAACACTGAAGCTTTCTTT
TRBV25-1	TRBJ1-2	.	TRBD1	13	CASHPGGGYGYTF	TGTGCCAGTCACCCAGGGGGCGGCTATGGCTACACCTTC
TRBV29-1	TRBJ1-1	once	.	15	CSVSAGGSGNTEAFF	TGCAGCGTCTCCGCCGGGGGGAGCGGGAACACTGAAGCTTTCTTT
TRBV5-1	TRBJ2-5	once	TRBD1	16	CASSLGPGTGGETQYF	TGCGCCAGCAGCTTGGGTCCCGGGACAGGGGGAGAGACCCAGTACTTC
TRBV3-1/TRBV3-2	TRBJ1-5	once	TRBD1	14	CASSHSGGGQPQHF	TGTGCCAGCAGTCACTCAGGGGGCGGTCAGCCCCAGCATTTT
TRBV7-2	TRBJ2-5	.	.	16	CASSGGVGRGQETQYF	TGTGCCAGCAGTGGCGGAGTAGGTAGGGGCCAAGAGACCCAGTACTTC
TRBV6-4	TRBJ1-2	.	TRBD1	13	CARPPTGEAGYTF	TGTGCCAGACCTCCGACAGGGGAAGCTGGCTACACCTTC
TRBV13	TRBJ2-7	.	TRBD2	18	CASSGPGTSGRRGYEQYF	TGTGCCAGCAGCGGGCCCGGGACTAGCGGGAGAAGGGGCTACGAGCAGTACTTC
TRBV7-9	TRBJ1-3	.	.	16	CASSLGGPGAGNTIYF	TGTGCCAGCAGCTTAGGAGGCCCCGGGGCTGGAAACACCATATATTTT
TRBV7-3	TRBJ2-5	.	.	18	CASSLTLGPGRGQETQYF	TGTGCCAGCAGCTTAACGTTAGGCCCCGGTAGAGGCCAAGAGACCCAGTACTTC
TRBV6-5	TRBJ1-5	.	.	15	CASIPPGRQNQPQHF	TGTGCCAGCATCCCACCCGGCAGGCAAAATCAGCCCCAGCATTTT
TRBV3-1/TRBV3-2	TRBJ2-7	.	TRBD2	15	CASSTGLAGVGEQYF	TGTGCCAGCAGCACAGGACTAGCGGGAGTGGGGGAGCAGTACTTC
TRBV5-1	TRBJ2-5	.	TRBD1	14	CASSLDRGDGTQYF	TGCGCCAGCAGCTTGGACAGGGGGGATGGGACCCAGTACTTC
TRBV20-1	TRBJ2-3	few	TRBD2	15	CSASSGGGGTDTQYF	TGCAGTGCTAGTTCAGGCGGGGGGGGCACAGATACGCAGTATTTT
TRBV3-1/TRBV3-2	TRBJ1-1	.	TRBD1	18	CASSHGTGTGGANTEAFF	TGTGCCAGCAGCCACGGAACCGGGACAGGGGGCGCGAACACTGAAGCTTTCTTT
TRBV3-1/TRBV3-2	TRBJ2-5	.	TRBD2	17	CASSLKASGGARETQYF	TGTGCCAGCAGCCTCAAGGCTAGCGGGGGGGCCCGTGAGACCCAGTACTTC